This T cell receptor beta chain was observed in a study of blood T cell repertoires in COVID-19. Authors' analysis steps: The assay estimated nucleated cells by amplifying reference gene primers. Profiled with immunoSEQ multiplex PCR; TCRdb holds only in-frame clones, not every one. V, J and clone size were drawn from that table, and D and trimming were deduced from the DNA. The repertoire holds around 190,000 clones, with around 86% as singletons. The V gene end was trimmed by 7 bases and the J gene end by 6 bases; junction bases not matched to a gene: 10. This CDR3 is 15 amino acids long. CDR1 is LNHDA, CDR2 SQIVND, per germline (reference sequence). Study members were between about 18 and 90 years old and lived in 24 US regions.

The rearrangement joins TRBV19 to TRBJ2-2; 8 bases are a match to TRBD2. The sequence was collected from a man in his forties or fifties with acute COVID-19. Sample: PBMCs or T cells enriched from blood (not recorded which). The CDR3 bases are TGTGCCAGTAAGGGAAGCGGGAGCGAGTCCGGGGAGCTGTTTTTT. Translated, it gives CASKGSGSESGELFF.